The source of this T cell receptor beta chain is a study of cytomegalovirus exposure and HLA in healthy donors. Primers included in the PCR were 60 Vbeta and 13 Jbeta primers. TCRdb keeps only in-frame clones here, not all; method: immunoSEQ multiplex PCR. Of 150,000 to 180,000 clones in the sample, more than 70% were seen once. This TCR derives from a woman in her 40s in good health and CMV-seropositive. Sequencing was performed on PBMCs.

The CDR3 DNA is TGTGCCAGCAGTGCAGGGGGCGACTATGGCTACACCTTC. It is translated as CASSAGGDYGYTF. The V call is TRBV5-6, the J call TRBJ1-2; 8 positions agree with TRBD1. Germline-derived CDR1 and CDR2 are SGHDT and YYEEEE. The ends lost 5 bases at V and 3 bases at J; junction bases unmatched: 3. This CDR3 is built from 13 residues. Full variable domain (rest looked up from reference TRBV5-6 and TRBJ1-2): DAGVTQSPTHLIKTRGQQVTLRCSPKSGHDTVSWYQQALGQGPQFIFQYYEEEERQRGNFPDRFSGHQFPNYSSELNVNALLLGDSALYLCASSAGGDYGYTFGSGTRLTVV.